This T cell receptor beta chain derives from a study of response to subunit inactivated influenza vaccine. TCRdb reprocessed the RT-PCR reads with MiXCR, giving one entry per CDR3 protein. The sample carries about 300,000 distinct CDR3 sequences, approximately 21% recorded once. Study-level findings and limits: Each seasonal influenza vaccination, the authors suggested, recruits few new T cells.

This clonotype was counted between two and nine times. Its antigen is as yet unknown. One end of the junction is discordant with germline, which a read error may explain. Germline V gene data show CDR1 as MGHRA and CDR2 as YSYEKL. This CDR3 is 13 amino acids long. The material sequenced was PBMCs from blood, taken about 20 months after vaccination. The chain has TRBV4-1 and TRBJ2-1; D remains ambiguous. The origin of this receptor is a man aged 50 to 75 who received an inactivated influenza vaccine. CDR3 nucleotide sequence: TGCGCCAGCAGCTCCCTATATCACAAAGAGCAGTTCTTC. Amino acids: CASSSLYHKEQFF.